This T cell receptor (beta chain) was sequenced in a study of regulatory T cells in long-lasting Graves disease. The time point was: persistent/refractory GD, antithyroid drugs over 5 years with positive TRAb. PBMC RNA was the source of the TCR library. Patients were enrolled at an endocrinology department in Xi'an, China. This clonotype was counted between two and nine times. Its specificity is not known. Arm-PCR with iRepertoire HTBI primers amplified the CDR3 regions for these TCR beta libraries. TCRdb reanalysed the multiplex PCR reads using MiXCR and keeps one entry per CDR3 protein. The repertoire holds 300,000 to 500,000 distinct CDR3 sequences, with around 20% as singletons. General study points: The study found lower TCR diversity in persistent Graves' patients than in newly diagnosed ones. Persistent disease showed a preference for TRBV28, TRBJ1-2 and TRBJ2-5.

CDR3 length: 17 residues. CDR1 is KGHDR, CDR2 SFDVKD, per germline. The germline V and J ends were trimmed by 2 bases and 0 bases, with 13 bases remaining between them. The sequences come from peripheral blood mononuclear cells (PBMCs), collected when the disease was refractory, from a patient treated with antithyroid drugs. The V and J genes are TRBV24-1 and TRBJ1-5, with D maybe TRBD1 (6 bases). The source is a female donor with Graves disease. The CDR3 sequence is CATSDSNREGSNQPQHF. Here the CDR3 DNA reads TGTGCCACCAGTGATTCCAACAGGGAAGGTAGCAATCAGCCCCAGCATTTT.